This TCR beta chain was obtained from a study of Tregs in tolerant kidney transplant recipients. Study information: The nonmyeloablative bone marrow transplants came from related graft donors, with transient mixed chimerism.

Generated by immunoSEQ multiplex PCR, the TCRdb table keeps only in-frame clones and is missing some. The sample includes some 64,000 clones, 95% to 98% of them seen just once. This CDR3 is built from 13 residues. CDR1 is SGHTA and CDR2 is FQGNSA in the germline V gene. V shed 5 bases and J 7 bases; nucleotides not matched to a gene: 8. This clone was counted once. The receptor was isolated from a human donor who received a combined kidney and bone marrow transplant. The chain joins TRBV7-2 to TRBJ2-7; 7 nucleotides agree with TRBD1. The starting material was Tregs from blood, obtained before the transplant. The CDR3 DNA reads TGTGCCAGCAGCAGAGACAGGGTAGGGGAGCAGTACTTC. Translation: CASSRDRVGEQYF. Full variable domain (outside the CDR3, taken from reference TRBV7-2 and TRBJ2-7): GAGVSQSPSNKVTEKGKDVELRCDPISGHTALYWYRQSLGQGLEFLIYFQGNSAPDKSGLPSDRFSAERTGGSVSTLTIQRTQQEDSAVYLCASSRDRVGEQYFGPGTRLTVT.